This T cell receptor beta chain was sequenced during a study of blood T cell repertoires in COVID-19. Study overall: The cDNA or gDNA used as material had been derived from T cells, B-cell-depleted T cells, or PBMCs.

This CDR3 spans 16 amino acids. CDR1 and CDR2 (germline): SGHDN, FVKESK. Trimming cost V 1 base and J 5 bases; bases outside gene matches: 5. This clone has a handful of counts. Clones were read by immunoSEQ multiplex PCR, and TCRdb kept only the in-frame ones, dropping some. The sample has under 250,000 clones; about 83% are singletons. The rearrangement uses TRBV14 and TRBJ2-5; the match to TRBD2 covers 12 bases. Sequencing used peripheral blood. This clonotype originated in a man aged 40-49 years with active or convalescent COVID-19. CDR3 DNA sequence: TGTGCCAGCAGCCAAGTCGGACTAGCGGGAAGGGAGACCCAGTACTTC. Amino acid sequence: CASSQVGLAGRETQYF.